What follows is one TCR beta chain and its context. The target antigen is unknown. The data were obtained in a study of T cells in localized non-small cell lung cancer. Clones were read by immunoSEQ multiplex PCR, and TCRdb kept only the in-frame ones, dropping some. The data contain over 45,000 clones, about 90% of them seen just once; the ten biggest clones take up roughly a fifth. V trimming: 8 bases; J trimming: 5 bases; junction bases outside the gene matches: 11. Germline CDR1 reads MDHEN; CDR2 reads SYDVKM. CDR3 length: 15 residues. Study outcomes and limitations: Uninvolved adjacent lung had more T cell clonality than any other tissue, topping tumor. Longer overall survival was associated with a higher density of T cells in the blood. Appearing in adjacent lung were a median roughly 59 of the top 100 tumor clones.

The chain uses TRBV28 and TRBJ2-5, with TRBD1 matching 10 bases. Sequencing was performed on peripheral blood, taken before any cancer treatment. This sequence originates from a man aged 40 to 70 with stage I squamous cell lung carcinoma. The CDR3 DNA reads TGTGCCAGCGTGCCGACAGGGGGCTTTCGTGAGACCCAGTACTTC. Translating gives CASVPTGGFRETQYF.